This T cell receptor (beta chain) derives from a study of PD-1 blockade in classical Hodgkin lymphoma. About this clone: Its matching antigen is unknown.

TCRdb keeps only in-frame clones here, not all; method: immunoSEQ multiplex PCR. The repertoire includes tens of thousands of clones, approximately 87% of them detected once, and 9% sits in the top ten. Every patient relapsed after autologous stem cell transplantation, and brentuximab vedotin exposure varied. Patients showed best responses of complete response, partial response or progressive disease. V shed 5 bases and J shed 5 bases, with 19 bases lying between them. Germline V gene sequence: CDR1 MDHEN, CDR2 SYDVKM. The CDR3 is 16 residues long. Study results and caveats: Possibly reflecting disease activity or prior therapy, repertoire differences have causes that remain undefined. CD4+ TCR diversity, unlike CD8+, climbed significantly by C4D1. Initiation of nivolumab under 1 year after ASCT led to exclusion of patients.

The chain has TRBV28 and TRBJ2-1; TRBD2 is a possible D gene (6 bases). This TCR came from a human donor with classical Hodgkin lymphoma. The starting material was peripheral blood mononuclear cells (PBMCs), obtained at baseline. The CDR3 nucleotides read TGTGCCAGCAGTATGGACCCCAAGGGACTCCACAATGAGCAGTTCTTC. It is translated as CASSMDPKGLHNEQFF.